The T cell receptor (beta chain) under discussion was sequenced for a study of shared clonotypes between healthy human individuals. Study outcomes and limitations: Against clonotypes common to all four donors, non-shared ones had lower generation probabilities. Generally, estimated richness proved larger in naive subsets than it did in memory subsets.

Generated by immunoSEQ multiplex PCR, the TCRdb table keeps only in-frame clones and is missing some. The table has over 850,000 clones, 75% to 85% seen once; the top ten hold under 0.65%. Per the germline V gene, CDR1 is SGHRS and CDR2 is YFSETQ. The CDR3 runs to 14 residues. V was clipped by 0 bases and J by 8 bases, with 12 bases between them. For this clone: Its antigen is unknown.

The chain recombines TRBV5-1 with TRBJ2-4; tentative D call: TRBD2 (6 bases). Sequenced sample: memory CD4+ T cells from PBMCs. Subset described: CD45RA-negative fraction. The clonotype originates from a man aged 18 to 30 in good health. Some clones in this sample may be carry-over from other donors' samples. CDR3 DNA sequence: TGCGCCAGCAGCTTGGTGGGGACGGGGGACATTCAGTACTTC. Residues: CASSLVGTGDIQYF.